The source of this T cell receptor (beta chain) is a study of cytomegalovirus exposure and HLA in healthy donors. Study outcomes and limitations: The number of N-insertions in an Asian-associated ancestry cluster was reportedly below the roughly 670-donor mean in a later analysis. TRBV6-2, TRBV6-3 and some other V segments were unresolvable in 87-base-pair reads.

As regards this clone: The antigen is not known.

Donors showed nominal health when sampled, although they likely had unrecorded immune exposures. This PCR relied on a set of 60 Vbeta primers and 13 Jbeta primers. TCRdb's table, derived via immunoSEQ multiplex PCR, lists solely in-frame clones and lacks some. Of roughly 130,000 clones detected, 80% appear once; the ten largest clones hold 2.5% to 3%. J gave up 6 bases and V 6 bases, and 11 bases lay outside the gene matches. There are 16 residues in the CDR3. From germline, CDR1 is SGHTA and CDR2 FQGNSA. The TCR comes from a man in his thirties or forties in good health and CMV-seronegative. The J gene is TRBJ2-1, the V gene TRBV7-2; 10 nucleotides align to TRBD2. The sample comprised PBMCs. The DNA of the CDR3 is TGTGCCAGCAGTGGCGGGAGCGGGAGGGCTCCCAATGAGCAGTTCTTC. This gives the protein CASSGGSGRAPNEQFF.